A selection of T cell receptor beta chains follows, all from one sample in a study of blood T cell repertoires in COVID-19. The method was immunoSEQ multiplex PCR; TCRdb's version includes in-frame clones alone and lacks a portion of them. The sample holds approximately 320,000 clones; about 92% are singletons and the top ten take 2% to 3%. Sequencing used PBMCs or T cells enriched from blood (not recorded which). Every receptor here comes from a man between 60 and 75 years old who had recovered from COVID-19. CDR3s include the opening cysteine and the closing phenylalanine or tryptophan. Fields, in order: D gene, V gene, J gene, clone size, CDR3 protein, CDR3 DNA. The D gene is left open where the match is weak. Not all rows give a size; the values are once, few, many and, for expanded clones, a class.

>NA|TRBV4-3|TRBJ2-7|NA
CASSPQAGPEQYF
TGCGCCAGCAGCCCCCAGGCCGGTCCCGAGCAGTACTTC
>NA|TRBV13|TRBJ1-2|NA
CASSMDSNYGYTF
TGTGCCAGCAGCATGGACAGTAACTATGGCTACACCTTC
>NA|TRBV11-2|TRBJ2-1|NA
CASSLGAGNEQFF
TGTGCCAGCAGCTTAGGGGCGGGCAATGAGCAGTTCTTC
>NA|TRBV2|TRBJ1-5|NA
CASSTHRVGNQPQHF
TGTGCCAGCAGCACCCACAGGGTTGGCAATCAGCCCCAGCATTTT
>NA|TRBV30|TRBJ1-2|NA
CAFTGEPYGYTF
TGTGCCTTTACCGGGGAACCTTATGGCTACACCTTC
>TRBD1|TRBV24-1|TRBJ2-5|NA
CATKGTGGAETQYF
TGTGCCACCAAAGGGACAGGGGGCGCGGAGACCCAGTACTTC
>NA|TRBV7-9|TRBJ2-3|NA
CASSLGQGSTDTQYF
TGTGCCAGCAGCCTGGGGCAGGGTAGTACAGATACGCAGTATTTT
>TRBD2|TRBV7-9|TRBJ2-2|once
CASSLAALADQANTGELFF
TGTGCCAGCAGCTTAGCGGCTCTAGCGGATCAAGCGAACACCGGGGAGCTGTTTTTT
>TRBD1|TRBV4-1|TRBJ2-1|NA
CASSQPWDSVKQFF
TGCGCCAGCAGCCAACCGTGGGACAGCGTGAAGCAGTTCTTC
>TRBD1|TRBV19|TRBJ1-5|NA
CASQDRENQPQHF
TGTGCCAGTCAGGACAGGGAAAATCAGCCCCAGCATTTT
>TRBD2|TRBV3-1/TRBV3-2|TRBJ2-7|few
CASSQAGGLYF
TGTGCCAGCAGCCAAGCGGGGGGATTGTACTTC
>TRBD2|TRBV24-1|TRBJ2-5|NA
CATGGASGRTGGETQYF
TGTGCCACCGGGGGAGCTAGCGGGAGGACCGGGGGGGAGACCCAGTACTTC
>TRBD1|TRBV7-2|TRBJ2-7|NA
CASSVRDRSTYEQYF
TGTGCCAGCAGCGTCCGGGACAGGTCAACCTACGAGCAGTACTTC
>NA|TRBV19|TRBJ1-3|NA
CASSPTASASGNTIYF
TGTGCCAGTAGTCCGACAGCTTCAGCTTCTGGAAACACCATATATTTT
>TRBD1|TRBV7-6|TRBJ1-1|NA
CASSSGQGGDTEAFF
TGTGCCAGCAGCTCAGGACAGGGTGGGGACACTGAAGCTTTCTTT
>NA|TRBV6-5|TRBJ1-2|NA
CASSYGTTNYGYTF
TGTGCCAGCAGCTACGGGACAACAAACTATGGCTACACCTTC
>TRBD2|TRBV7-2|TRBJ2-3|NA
CASSTGLAGGNTDTQYF
TGTGCCAGCAGCACAGGACTAGCGGGGGGTAACACAGATACGCAGTATTTT
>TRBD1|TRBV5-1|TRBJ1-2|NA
CASGGQGSDGYTF
TGCGCCAGCGGGGGACAGGGAAGTGATGGCTACACCTTC
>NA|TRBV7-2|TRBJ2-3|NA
CASRTPLRGTDTQYF
TGTGCCAGCAGGACCCCCCTGCGGGGCACAGATACGCAGTATTTT
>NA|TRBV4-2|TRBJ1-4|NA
CASSQDISRAATNEKLFF
TGTGCCAGCAGCCAAGATATATCCAGGGCTGCAACTAATGAAAAACTGTTTTTT
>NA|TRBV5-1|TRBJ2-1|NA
CASSLYGGHAYNEQFF
TGCGCCAGCAGCTTGTACGGCGGGCATGCCTACAATGAGCAGTTCTTC
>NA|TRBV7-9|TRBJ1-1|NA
CASSLELGPREAFF
TGTGCCAGCAGCTTAGAGTTGGGGCCACGGGAAGCTTTCTTT
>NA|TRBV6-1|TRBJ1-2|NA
CASSENPGINYGYTF
TGTGCCAGCAGTGAGAATCCAGGGATTAACTATGGCTACACCTTC